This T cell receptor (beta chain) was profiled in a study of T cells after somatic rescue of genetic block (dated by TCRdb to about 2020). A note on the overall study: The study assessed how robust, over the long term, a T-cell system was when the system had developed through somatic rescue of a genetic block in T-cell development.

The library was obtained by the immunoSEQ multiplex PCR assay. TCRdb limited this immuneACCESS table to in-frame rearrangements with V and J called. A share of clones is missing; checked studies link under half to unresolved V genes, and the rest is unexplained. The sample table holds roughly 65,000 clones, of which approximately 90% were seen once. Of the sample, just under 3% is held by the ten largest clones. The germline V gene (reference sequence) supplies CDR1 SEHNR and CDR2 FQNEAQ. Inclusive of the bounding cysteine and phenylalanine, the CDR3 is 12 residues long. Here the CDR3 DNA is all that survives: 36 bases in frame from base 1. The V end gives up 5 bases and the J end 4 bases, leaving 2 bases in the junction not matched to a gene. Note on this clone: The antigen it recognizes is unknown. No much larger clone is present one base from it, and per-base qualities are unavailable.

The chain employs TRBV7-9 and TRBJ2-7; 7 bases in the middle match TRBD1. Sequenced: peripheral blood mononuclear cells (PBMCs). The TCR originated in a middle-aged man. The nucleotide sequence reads TGTGCCAGCAGCGGGACAGTTTACGAGCAGTACTTC. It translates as CASSGTVYEQYF.